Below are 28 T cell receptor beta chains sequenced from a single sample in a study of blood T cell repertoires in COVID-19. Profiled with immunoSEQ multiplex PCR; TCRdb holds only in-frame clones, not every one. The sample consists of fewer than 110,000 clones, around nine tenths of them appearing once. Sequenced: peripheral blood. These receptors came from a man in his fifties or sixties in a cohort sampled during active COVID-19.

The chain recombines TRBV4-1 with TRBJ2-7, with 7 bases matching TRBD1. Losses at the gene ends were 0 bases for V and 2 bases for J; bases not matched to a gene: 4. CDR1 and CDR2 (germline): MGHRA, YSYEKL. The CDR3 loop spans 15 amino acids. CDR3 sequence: CASSQDPGQPYEQYV. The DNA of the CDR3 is TGCGCCAGCAGCCAAGATCCGGGACAGCCCTACGAGCAGTACGTC.

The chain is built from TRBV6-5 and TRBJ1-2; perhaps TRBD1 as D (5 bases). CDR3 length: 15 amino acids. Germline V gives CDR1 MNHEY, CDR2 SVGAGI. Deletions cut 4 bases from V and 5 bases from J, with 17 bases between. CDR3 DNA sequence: TGTGCCAGCAGTTTCTTAGCGGGGCCGCGATATGGCTACACCTTC. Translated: CASSFLAGPRYGYTF.

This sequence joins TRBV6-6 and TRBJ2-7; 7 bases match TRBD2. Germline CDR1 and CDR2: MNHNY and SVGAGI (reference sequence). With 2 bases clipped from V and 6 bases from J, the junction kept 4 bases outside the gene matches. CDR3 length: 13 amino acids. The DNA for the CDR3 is TGTGCCAGCAGTTACCCTCGGGGGGTCGAGCAGTACTTC. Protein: CASSYPRGVEQYF.

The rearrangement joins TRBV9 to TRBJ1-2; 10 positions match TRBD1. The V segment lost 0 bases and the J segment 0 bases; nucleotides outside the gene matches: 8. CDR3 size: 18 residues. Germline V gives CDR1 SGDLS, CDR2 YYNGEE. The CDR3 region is CASSVAVGQGVPNYGYTF. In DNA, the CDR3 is TGTGCCAGCAGCGTAGCTGTCGGACAGGGGGTTCCTAACTATGGCTACACCTTC.

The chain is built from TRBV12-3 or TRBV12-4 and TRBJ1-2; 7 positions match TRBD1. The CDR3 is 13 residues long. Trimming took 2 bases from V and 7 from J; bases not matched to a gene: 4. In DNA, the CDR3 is TGTGCCAGCAGTTTAAAGGGGGCGCGTGGCTACACCTTC. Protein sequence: CASSLKGARGYTF.

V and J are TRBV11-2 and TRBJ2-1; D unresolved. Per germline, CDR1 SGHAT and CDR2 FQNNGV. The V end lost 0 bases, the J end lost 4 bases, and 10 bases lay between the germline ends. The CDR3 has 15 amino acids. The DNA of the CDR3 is TGTGCCAGCAGCTTAGATTCAACAGAATACAATGAGCAGTTCTTC. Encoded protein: CASSLDSTEYNEQFF.

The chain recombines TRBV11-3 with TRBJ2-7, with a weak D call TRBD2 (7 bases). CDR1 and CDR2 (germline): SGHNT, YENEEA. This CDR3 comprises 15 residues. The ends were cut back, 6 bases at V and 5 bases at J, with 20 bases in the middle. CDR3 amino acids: CASRHRDMGGHEQYF. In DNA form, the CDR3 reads TGTGCCAGCAGACACCGCGACATGGGGGGGCACGAGCAGTACTTC.

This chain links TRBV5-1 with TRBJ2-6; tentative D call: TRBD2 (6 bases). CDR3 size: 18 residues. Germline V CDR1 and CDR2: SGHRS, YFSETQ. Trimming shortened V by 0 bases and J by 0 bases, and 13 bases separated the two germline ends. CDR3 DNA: TGCGCCAGCAGCTTGGCGGGAGCTCCACACTCTGGGGCCAACGTCCTGACTTTC. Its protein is CASSLAGAPHSGANVLTF. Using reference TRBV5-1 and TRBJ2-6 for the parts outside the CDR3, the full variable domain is KAGVTQTPRYLIKTRGQQVTLSCSPISGHRSVSWYQQTPGQGLQFLFEYFSETQRNKGNFPGRFSGRQFSNSRSEMNVSTLELGDSALYLCASSLAGAPHSGANVLTFGAGSRLTVL.

The CDR3 region is CASSQDSDRGDYEQYF. CDR3 bases: TGCGCCAGCAGCCAAGACTCTGACAGGGGCGACTACGAGCAGTACTTC. V is TRBV4-3 and J is TRBJ2-7; 8 nucleotides match TRBD1. Germline CDR1 reads LGHNA; CDR2 reads YSLEER. The CDR3 length is 16 residues. After removal of 0 bases from V and 3 bases from J, the junction contained 7 bases not matched to a gene.

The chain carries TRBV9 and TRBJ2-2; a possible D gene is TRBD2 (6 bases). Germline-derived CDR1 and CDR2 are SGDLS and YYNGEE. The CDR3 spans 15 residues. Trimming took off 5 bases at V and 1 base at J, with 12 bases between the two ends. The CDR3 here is CASRPGTLNTGELFF. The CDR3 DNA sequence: TGTGCCAGCAGACCCGGGACTCTGAACACCGGGGAGCTGTTTTTT.

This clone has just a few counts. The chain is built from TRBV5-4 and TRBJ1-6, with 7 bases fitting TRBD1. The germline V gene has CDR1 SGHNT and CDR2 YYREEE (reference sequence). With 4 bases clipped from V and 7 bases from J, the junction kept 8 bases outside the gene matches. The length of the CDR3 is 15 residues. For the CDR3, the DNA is TGTGCCAGCAGCAGGGAGACAGGGAGGAATTCACCCCTCCACTTT. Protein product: CASSRETGRNSPLHF.

The CDR3 DNA reads as TGTGCCAGCAGCTTAGAACAGGGGACGCCTTCGGCCGACTATGGCTACACCTTC. Its protein product is CASSLEQGTPSADYGYTF. The chain combines TRBV7-2 with TRBJ1-2, with 7 bases lining up with TRBD1. J lost 3 bases, V lost 1 base, and 14 bases had no gene match. CDR1 and CDR2 (germline): SGHTA, FQGNSA. The CDR3 sequence is 18 residues long.

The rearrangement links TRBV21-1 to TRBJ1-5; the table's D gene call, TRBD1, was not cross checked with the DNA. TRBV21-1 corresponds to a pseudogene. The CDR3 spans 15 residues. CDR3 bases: TGTGCCAGCAGCAAAGGCAGGGGGCCGAATCAGCCCCAGCATTTT. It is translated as CASSKGRGPNQPQHF.

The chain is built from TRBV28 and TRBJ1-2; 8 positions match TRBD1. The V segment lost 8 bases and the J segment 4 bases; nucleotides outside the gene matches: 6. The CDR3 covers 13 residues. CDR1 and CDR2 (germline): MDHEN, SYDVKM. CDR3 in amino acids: CASGSDRGYGYTF. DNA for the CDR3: TGTGCCAGCGGTTCTGACAGGGGCTATGGCTACACCTTC.

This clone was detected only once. Here the CDR3 reads CASSGGLGRGETQYF. CDR3 nucleotides: TGTGCCAGCAGTGGTGGACTAGGAAGAGGGGAGACCCAGTACTTC. The chain uses TRBV2 and TRBJ2-5, with 7 bases identical to TRBD2. The ends lost 4 bases at V and 5 bases at J; junction bases unmatched: 10. Germline V CDR1 and CDR2: SNHLY, FYNNEI. This CDR3 has 15 residues.

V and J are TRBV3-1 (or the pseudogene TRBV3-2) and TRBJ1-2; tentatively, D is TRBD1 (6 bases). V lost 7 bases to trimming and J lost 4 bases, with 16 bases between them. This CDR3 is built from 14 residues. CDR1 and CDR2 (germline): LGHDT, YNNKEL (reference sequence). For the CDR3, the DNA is TGTGCCAGCAACTCAGGGGTGAATAGCTATGGCTACACCTTC. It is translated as CASNSGVNSYGYTF.

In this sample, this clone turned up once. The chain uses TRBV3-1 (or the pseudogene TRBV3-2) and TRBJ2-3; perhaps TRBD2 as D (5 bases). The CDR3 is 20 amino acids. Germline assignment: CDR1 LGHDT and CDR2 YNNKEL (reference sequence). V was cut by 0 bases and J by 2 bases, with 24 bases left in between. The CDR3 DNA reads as TGTGCCAGCAGCCAAGAGCCCCGTGGCGGGCCATCGTACTCCACAGATACGCAGTATTTT. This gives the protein CASSQEPRGGPSYSTDTQYF.

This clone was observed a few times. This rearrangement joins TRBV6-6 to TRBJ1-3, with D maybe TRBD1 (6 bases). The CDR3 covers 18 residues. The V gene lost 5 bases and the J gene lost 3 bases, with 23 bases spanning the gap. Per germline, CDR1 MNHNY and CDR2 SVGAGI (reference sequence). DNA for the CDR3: TGTGCCAGCAGTCCCATTCAGCCGACAGGCTCGGGTGGAAACACCATATATTTT. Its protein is CASSPIQPTGSGGNTIYF.

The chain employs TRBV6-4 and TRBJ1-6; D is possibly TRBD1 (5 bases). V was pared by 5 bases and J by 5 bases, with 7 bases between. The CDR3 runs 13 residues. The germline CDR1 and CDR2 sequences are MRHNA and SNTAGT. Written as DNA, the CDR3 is TGTGCCAGCAGTCCGACAGATAATTCACCCCTCCACTTT. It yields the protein CASSPTDNSPLHF.

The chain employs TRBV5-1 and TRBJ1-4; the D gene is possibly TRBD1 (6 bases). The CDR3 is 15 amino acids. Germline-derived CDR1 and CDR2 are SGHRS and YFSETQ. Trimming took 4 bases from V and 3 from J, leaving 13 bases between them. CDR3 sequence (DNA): TGCGCCAGCAGCCAGAACAGGGAGCCTAATGAAAAACTGTTTTTT. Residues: CASSQNREPNEKLFF. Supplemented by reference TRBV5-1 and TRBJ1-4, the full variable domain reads KAGVTQTPRYLIKTRGQQVTLSCSPISGHRSVSWYQQTPGQGLQFLFEYFSETQRNKGNFPGRFSGRQFSNSRSEMNVSTLELGDSALYLCASSQNREPNEKLFFGSGTQLSVL.

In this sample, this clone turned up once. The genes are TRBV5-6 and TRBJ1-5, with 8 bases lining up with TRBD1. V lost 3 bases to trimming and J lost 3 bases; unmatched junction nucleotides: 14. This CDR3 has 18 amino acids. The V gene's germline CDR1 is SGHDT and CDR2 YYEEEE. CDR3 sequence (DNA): TGTGCCAGCAGCTCCTCTGACAGGGGAGTGTTGTTCAATCAGCCCCAGCATTTT. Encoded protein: CASSSSDRGVLFNQPQHF.

The CDR3 sequence: CASTSREEQFF. The CDR3, as DNA: TGTGCCAGCACCTCCCGAGAAGAGCAGTTCTTC. V usage is TRBV6-6 and J usage is TRBJ2-1; D is ambiguous. Looked up from germline, CDR1 is MNHNY and CDR2 is SVGAGI (reference sequence). This CDR3 comprises 11 residues. V lost 7 bases to trimming and J lost 10 bases, with 11 bases between them.

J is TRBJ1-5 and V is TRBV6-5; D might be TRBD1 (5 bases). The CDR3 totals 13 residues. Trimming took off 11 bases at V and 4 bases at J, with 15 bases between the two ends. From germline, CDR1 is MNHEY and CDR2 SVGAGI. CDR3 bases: TGTGCCGAGGGAGGGGTTCCGAATCAGCCCCAGCATTTT. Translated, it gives CAEGGVPNQPQHF.

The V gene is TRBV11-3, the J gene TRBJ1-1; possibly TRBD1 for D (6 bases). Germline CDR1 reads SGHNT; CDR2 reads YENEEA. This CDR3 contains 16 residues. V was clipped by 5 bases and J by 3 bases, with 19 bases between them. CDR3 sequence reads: CASSARQGRGDTEAFF. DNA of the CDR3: TGTGCCAGCAGCGCGCGCCAGGGGAGGGGGGACACTGAAGCTTTCTTT.

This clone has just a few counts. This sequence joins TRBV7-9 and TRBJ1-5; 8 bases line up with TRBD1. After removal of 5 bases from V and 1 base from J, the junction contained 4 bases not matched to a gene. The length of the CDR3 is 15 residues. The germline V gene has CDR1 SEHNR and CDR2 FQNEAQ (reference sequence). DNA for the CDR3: TGTGCCAGCAGCCCCCAGGGGGCGAGCAATCAGCCCCAGCATTTT. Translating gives CASSPQGASNQPQHF.

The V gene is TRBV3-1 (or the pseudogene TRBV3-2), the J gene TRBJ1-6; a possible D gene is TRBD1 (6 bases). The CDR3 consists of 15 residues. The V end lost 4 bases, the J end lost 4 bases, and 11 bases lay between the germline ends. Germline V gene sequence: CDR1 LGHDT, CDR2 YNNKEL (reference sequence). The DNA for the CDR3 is TGTGCCAGCAGCCGAGGACAGCCATATAATTCACCCCTCCACTTT. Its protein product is CASSRGQPYNSPLHF.

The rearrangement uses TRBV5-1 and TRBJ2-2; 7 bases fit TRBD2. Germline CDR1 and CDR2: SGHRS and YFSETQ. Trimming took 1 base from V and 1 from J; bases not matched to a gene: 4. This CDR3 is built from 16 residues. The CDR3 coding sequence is TGCGCCAGCAGCTTGCCCTTAGCGGGGAACACCGGGGAGCTGTTTTTT. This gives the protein CASSLPLAGNTGELFF.

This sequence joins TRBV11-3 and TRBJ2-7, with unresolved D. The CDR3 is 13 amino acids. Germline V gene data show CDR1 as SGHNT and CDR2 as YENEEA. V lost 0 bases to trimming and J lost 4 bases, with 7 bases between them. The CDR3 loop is CASSLDPQYEQYF. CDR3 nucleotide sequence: TGTGCCAGCAGCTTAGATCCCCAGTACGAGCAGTACTTC. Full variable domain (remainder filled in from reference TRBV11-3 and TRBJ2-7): EAGVVQSPRYKIIEKKQPVAFWCNPISGHNTLYWYLQNLGQGPELLIRYENEEAVDDSQLPKDRFSAERLKGVDSTLKIQPAELGDSAVYLCASSLDPQYEQYFGPGTRLTVT.